These 11 T cell receptor beta chains were sequenced from one sample in a study of identical twins. TCRdb reprocessed the 5' RACE reads with MiXCR, giving one entry per CDR3 protein. The table records approximately 240,000 distinct CDR3 sequences, over 13% of them present only once. Sequenced input: memory (CD45RO+) T cells sorted from blood. All receptors derive from a woman aged 18-29 years in good health.

In this sample, this clonotype turned up a few times. The V and J genes are TRBV3-1 and TRBJ2-5; D remains unclear. Germline V gives CDR1 LGHDT, CDR2 YNNKEL (reference sequence). V was trimmed by 1 base and J by 1 base, leaving 7 bases between them. The CDR3 contains 14 residues. CDR3 sequence reads: CASSQATSQETQYF. CDR3 sequence (DNA): TGTGCCAGCAGCCAAGCAACTTCCCAAGAGACCCAGTACTTC.

This chain connects TRBV21-1 to TRBJ2-7. TRBV21-1 is marked as a pseudogene. The CDR3 is 15 amino acids. The CDR3 bases are TGTGCCAGCAGCAAAGAACCTAGGGATATCTACGAGCAGTACTTC. Amino acids: CASSKEPRDIYEQYF.

This clonotype was observed a handful of times. This chain connects TRBV6-5 to TRBJ2-6; D is uncertain. V dropped 4 bases and J dropped 3 bases, with 13 bases sitting between them. This CDR3 has 16 amino acids. Looked up from germline, CDR1 is MNHEY and CDR2 is SVGAGI. The CDR3 DNA sequence: TGTGCCAGCAGTTCACAGCGAGGTGATGGGGCCAACGTCCTGACTTTC. Its protein product is CASSSQRGDGANVLTF.

This clonotype was seen ten or more times. This chain connects TRBV12-3 or TRBV12-4 to TRBJ2-5; D perhaps matches TRBD2 (6 bases). The CDR3 is made up of 12 amino acids. V dropped 3 bases and J dropped 4 bases, with 6 bases sitting between them. The CDR3 here is CASSFGGETQYF. The DNA for the CDR3 is TGTGCCAGCAGTTTCGGGGGAGAGACCCAGTACTTC.

This clonotype was seen a handful of times. The rearrangement uses TRBV20-1 and TRBJ1-6; D not certain. CDR1 is DFQATT and CDR2 is SNEGSKA in the germline V gene (reference sequence). With 6 bases removed from V and 6 bases from J, the gap between germline ends came to 18 bases. The CDR3 extends over 15 amino acids. CDR3 nucleotides: TGCAGTGCCCATCCTGGCGCTTCATTTAATTCACCCCTCCACTTT. Protein sequence: CSAHPGASFNSPLHF.

This clonotype was detected a few times. V and J are TRBV7-2 and TRBJ2-1; D perhaps matches TRBD2 (6 bases). Germline CDR1 is SGHTA and CDR2 is FQGNSA. Trimming stripped 5 bases from V and 9 bases from J, with 14 bases between. The CDR3 loop spans 13 amino acids. The CDR3 spells CASSAGIYGEQFF. The CDR3 nucleotides read TGTGCCAGCAGCGCGGGAATCTACGGTGAGCAGTTCTTC. The variable domain in full, completed from reference TRBV7-2 and TRBJ2-1, reads GAGVSQSPSNKVTEKGKDVELRCDPISGHTALYWYRQSLGQGLEFLIYFQGNSAPDKSGLPSDRFSAERTGGSVSTLTIQRTQQEDSAVYLCASSAGIYGEQFFGPGTRLTVL.

This clonotype was counted a few times. The chain has TRBV7-3 and TRBJ2-7; 9 positions agree with TRBD2. CDR3 length equals 15 residues. Germline loops: CDR1 SGHTA, CDR2 FQGTGA. V lost 1 base, J lost 5 bases, and 6 bases stayed unmatched. CDR3 DNA sequence: TGTGCCAGCAGCTTAAGGGGCGGGGGGGCCGACGAGCAGTACTTC. Its translation: CASSLRGGGADEQYF.

There are a few counts of this clonotype. V gene TRBV5-1 combines with J gene TRBJ2-1; 8 nucleotides align to TRBD2. Germline lookup yields CDR1 SGHRS and CDR2 YFSETQ. The CDR3 runs 16 residues. V was clipped by 6 bases and J by 5 bases; unmatched bases: 13. The CDR3 loop reads CASIGGLGLAHNEQFF. DNA for the CDR3: TGCGCCAGCATCGGCGGACTCGGACTAGCCCACAATGAGCAGTTCTTC.

This clonotype was picked up many times. The V and J genes are TRBV5-1 and TRBJ1-2; TRBD1 agrees at 8 bases. Germline V gene lookup returns CDR1 SGHRS and CDR2 YFSETQ. With 4 bases clipped from V and 4 bases from J, the junction kept 6 bases outside the gene matches. This CDR3 region has 14 residues. The CDR3 sequence: CASSEGQGGYGYTF. DNA for the CDR3: TGCGCCAGCAGCGAAGGACAGGGAGGCTATGGCTACACCTTC.

The table lists this clonotype with many counts. The chain uses TRBV7-2 and TRBJ2-7, with D possibly being TRBD2 (5 bases). CDR1 and CDR2 (germline): SGHTA, FQGNSA. There are 16 residues in the CDR3. The V and J ends lost 0 bases and 3 bases respectively, with 15 bases between them. CDR3 in DNA: TGTGCCAGCAGCTTAGCGACGGGTTCGGGGTACTACGAGCAGTACTTC. Amino acid sequence: CASSLATGSGYYEQYF.

The chain carries TRBV20-1 and TRBJ2-1; D is uncertain. V lost 2 bases and J lost 2, with 10 bases in between. Germline CDR1 and CDR2: DFQATT and SNEGSKA (reference sequence). This CDR3 comprises 14 residues. CDR3 amino acids: CSARQTAAYNEQFF. The CDR3 DNA is TGCAGTGCTAGACAAACTGCAGCCTACAATGAGCAGTTCTTC.